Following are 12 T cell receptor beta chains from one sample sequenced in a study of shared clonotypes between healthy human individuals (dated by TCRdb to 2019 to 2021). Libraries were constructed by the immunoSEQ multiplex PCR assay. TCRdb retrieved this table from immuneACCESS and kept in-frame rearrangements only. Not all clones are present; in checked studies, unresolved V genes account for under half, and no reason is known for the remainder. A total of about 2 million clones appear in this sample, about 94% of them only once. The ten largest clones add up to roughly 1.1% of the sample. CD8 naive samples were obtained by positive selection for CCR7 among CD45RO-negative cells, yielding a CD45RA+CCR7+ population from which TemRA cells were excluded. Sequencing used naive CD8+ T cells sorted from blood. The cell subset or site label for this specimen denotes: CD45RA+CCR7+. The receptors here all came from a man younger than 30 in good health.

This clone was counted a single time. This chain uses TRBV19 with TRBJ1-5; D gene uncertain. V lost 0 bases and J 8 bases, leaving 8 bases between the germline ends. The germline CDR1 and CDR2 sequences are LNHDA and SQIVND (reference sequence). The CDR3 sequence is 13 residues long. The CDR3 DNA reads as TGTGCCAGTAGTATAGATTGGGAGGAGCCCCAGCATTTT. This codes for CASSIDWEEPQHF.

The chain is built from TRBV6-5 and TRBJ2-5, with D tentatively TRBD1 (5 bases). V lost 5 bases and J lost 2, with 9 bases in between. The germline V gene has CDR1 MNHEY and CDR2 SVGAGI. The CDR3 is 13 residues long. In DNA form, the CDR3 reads TGTGCCAGCAGTATCGACAGACAAGAGACCCAGTACTTC. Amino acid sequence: CASSIDRQETQYF.

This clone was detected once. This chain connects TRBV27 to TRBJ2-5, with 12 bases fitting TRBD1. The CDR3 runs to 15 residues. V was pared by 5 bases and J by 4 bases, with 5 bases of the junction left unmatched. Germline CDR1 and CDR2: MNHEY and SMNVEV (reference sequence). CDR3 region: CASSPGTGGTETQYF. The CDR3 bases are TGTGCCAGCAGTCCCGGGACAGGGGGCACAGAGACCCAGTACTTC.

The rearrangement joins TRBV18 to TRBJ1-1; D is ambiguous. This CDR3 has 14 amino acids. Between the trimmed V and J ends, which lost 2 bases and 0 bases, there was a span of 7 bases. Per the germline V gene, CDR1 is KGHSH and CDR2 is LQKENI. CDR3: CASSPWPLNTEAFF. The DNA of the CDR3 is TGTGCCAGCTCACCATGGCCGCTGAACACTGAAGCTTTCTTT.

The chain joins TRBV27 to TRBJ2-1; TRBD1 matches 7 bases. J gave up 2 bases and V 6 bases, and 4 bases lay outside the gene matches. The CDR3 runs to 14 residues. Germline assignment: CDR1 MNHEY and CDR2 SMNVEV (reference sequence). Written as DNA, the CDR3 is TGTGCCAGCAGCCAAGGGACAGCCTACAATGAGCAGTTCTTC. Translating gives CASSQGTAYNEQFF.

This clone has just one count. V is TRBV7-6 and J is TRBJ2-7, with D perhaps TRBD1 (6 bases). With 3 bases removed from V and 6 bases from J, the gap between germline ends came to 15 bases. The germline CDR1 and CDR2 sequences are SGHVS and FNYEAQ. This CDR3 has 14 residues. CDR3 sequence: CASSLEQGSGEQYF. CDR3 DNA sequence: TGTGCCAGCAGCTTGGAACAGGGCAGTGGCGAGCAGTACTTC.

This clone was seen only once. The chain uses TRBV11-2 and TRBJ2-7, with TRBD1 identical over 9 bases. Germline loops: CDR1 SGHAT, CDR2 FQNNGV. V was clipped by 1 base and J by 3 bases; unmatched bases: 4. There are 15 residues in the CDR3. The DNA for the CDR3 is TGTGCCAGCAGCTTAGGAGCGACAGGGGGCTACGAGCAGTACTTC. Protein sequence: CASSLGATGGYEQYF.

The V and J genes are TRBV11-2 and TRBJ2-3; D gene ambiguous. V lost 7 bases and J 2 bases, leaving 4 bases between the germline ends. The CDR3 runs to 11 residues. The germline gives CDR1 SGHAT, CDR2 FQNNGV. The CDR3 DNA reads TGTGCCAGCACTCACACAGATACGCAGTATTTT. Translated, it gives CASTHTDTQYF.

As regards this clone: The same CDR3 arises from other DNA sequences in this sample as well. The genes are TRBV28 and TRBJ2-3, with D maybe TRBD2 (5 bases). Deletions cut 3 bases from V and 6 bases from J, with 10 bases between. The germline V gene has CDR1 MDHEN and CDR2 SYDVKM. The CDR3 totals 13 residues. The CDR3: CASSLSGGDTQYF. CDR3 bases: TGTGCCAGCAGTTTGAGCGGTGGTGATACGCAGTATTTT.

CDR3 in amino acids: CASNSRLAGLQETQYF. The CDR3 region has the DNA TGTGCCAGTAACTCCCGACTAGCGGGGCTACAAGAGACCCAGTACTTC. The J gene is TRBJ2-5, the V gene TRBV27; TRBD2 aligns across 11 bases. The V and J ends lost 9 bases and 2 bases, in that order; junction bases with no gene match: 11. The CDR3 extends over 16 amino acids. Germline V gene sequence: CDR1 MNHEY, CDR2 SMNVEV (reference sequence).

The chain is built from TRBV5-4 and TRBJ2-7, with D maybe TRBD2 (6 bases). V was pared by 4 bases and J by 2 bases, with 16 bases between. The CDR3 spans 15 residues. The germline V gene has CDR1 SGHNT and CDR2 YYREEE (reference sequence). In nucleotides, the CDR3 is TGTGCCAGCAGCCCCCTGGCGGAGGGGACCTACGAGCAGTACTTC. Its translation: CASSPLAEGTYEQYF.

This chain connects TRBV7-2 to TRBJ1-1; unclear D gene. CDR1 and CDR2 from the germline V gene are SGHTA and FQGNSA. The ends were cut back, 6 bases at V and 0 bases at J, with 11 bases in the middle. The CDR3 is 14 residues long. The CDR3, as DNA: TGTGCCAGCAGTCCTAGAACCATGAACACTGAAGCTTTCTTT. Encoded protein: CASSPRTMNTEAFF.